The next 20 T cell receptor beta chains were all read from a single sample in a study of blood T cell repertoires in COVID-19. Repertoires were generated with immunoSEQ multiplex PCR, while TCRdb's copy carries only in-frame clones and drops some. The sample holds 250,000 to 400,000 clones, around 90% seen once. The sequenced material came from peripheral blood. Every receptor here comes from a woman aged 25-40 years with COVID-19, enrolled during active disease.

For the CDR3, the DNA is TGTGCCAGCAGTAAGGACAGAGGCGACGGTCAGCCCCAGCATTTT. This sequence encodes CASSKDRGDGQPQHF. The chain joins TRBV28 to TRBJ1-5, with D possibly matching TRBD1 (6 bases). Germline lookup yields CDR1 MDHEN and CDR2 SYDVKM. The ends were cut back, 5 bases at V and 6 bases at J, with 17 bases in the middle. The CDR3 consists of 15 residues.

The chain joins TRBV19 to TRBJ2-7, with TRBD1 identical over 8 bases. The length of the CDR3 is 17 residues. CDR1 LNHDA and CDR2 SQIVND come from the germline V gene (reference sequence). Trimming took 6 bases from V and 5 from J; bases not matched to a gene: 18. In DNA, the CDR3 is TGTGCCAGTAGAGGTCTGTCTGCGGACAGGGCGGATCACGAGCAGTACTTC. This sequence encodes CASRGLSADRADHEQYF.

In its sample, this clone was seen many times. CDR3 DNA sequence: TGTGCCACCATGCGGGACTTGAACACCGGGGAGCTGTTTTTT. It specifies CATMRDLNTGELFF. This rearrangement joins TRBV24-1 to TRBJ2-2, with D possibly matching TRBD2 (6 bases). Germline CDR1 KGHDR, CDR2 SFDVKD. Trimming removed 8 bases from V and 1 base from J, with 10 bases in between. The CDR3 covers 14 residues.

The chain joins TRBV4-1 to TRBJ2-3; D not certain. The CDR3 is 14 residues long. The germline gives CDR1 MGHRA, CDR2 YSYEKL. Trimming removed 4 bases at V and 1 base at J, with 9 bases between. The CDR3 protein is CASSPYDGTDTQYF. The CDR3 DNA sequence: TGCGCCAGCAGCCCCTATGATGGCACAGATACGCAGTATTTT.

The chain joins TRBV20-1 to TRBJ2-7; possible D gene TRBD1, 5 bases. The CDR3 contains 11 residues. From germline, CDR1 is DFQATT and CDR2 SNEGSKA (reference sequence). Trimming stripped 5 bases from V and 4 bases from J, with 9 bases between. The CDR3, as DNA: TGCAGTGCTGGGGCAGGATACGAGCAGTACTTC. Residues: CSAGAGYEQYF.

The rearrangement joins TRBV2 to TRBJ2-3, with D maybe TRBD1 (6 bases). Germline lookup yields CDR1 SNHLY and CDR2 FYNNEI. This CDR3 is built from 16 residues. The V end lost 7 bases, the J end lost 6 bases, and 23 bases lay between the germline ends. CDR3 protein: CASTGLLPGVEDTQYF. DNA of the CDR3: TGTGCCAGCACCGGCCTCTTACCAGGGGTCGAGGATACGCAGTATTTT.

CDR3 sequence reads: CASSSSRAKNIQYF. CDR3 coding DNA: TGTGCCAGCAGCTCTTCTAGAGCCAAAAACATTCAGTACTTC. The rearrangement links TRBV7-3 to TRBJ2-4; no firm D call. The CDR3 has 14 amino acids. Trimming removed 4 bases at V and 0 bases at J, with 7 bases between. Germline assignment: CDR1 SGHTA and CDR2 FQGTGA.

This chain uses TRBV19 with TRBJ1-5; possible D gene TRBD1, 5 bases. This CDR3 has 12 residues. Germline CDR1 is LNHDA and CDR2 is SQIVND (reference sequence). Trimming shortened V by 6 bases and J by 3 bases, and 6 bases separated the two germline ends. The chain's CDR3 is CASSRANQPQHF. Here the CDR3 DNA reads TGTGCCAGTAGCAGGGCCAATCAGCCCCAGCATTTT. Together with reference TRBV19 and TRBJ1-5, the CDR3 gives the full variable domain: DGGITQSPKYLFRKEGQNVTLSCEQNLNHDAMYWYRQDPGQGLRLIYYSQIVNDFQKGDIAEGYSVSREKKESFPLTVTSAQKNPTAFYLCASSRANQPQHFGDGTRLSIL.

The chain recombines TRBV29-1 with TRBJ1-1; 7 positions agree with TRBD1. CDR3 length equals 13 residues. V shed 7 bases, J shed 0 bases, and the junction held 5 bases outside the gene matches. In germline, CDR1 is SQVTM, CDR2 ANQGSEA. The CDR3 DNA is TGCAGCGGTAGACAGGGAATGAACACTGAAGCTTTCTTT. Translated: CSGRQGMNTEAFF.

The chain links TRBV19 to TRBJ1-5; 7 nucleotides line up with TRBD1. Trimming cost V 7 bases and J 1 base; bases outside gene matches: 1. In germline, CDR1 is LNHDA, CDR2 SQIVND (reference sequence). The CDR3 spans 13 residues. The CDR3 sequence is CASKGASNQPQHF. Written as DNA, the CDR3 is TGTGCCAGTAAGGGGGCGAGCAATCAGCCCCAGCATTTT.

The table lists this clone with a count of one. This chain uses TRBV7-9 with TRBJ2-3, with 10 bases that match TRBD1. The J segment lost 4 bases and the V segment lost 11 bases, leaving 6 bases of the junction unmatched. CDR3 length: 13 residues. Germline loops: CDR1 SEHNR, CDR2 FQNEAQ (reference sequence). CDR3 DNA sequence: TGTGCCGGACAGGGGGTCGGCCCAGATACGCAGTATTTT. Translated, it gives CAGQGVGPDTQYF. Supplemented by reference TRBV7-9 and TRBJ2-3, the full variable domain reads DTGVSQNPRHKITKRGQNVTFRCDPISEHNRLYWYRQTLGQGPEFLTYFQNEAQLEKSRLLSDRFSAERPKGSFSTLEIQRTEQGDSAMYLCAGQGVGPDTQYFGPGTRLTVL.

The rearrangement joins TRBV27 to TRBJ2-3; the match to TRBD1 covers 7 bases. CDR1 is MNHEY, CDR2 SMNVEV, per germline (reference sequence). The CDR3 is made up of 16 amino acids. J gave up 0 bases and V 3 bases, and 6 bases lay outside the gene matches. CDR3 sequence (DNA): TGTGCCAGCAGTTTCACAGGGGCCACTAGCACAGATACGCAGTATTTT. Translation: CASSFTGATSTDTQYF.

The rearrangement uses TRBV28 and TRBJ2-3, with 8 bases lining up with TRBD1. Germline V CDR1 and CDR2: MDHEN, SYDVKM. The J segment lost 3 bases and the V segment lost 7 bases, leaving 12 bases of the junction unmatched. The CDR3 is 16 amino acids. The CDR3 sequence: CASTATDRGGTDTQYF. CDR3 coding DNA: TGTGCCAGCACCGCCACCGACAGGGGTGGGACAGATACGCAGTATTTT.

This CDR3 reads CASSPRGDQPQHF. The CDR3 DNA sequence: TGTGCCAGCAGCCCCAGGGGTGATCAGCCCCAGCATTTT. This chain joins TRBV6-5 and TRBJ1-5, with D possibly being TRBD1 (6 bases). The CDR3 has 13 amino acids. Germline V gene data show CDR1 as MNHEY and CDR2 as SVGAGI. V was trimmed by 6 bases and J by 5 bases, leaving 11 bases between them.

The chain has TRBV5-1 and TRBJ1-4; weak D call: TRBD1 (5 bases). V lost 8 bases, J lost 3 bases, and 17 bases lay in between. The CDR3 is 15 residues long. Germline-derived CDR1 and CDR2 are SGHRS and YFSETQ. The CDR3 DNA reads TGCGCCAGTGCCGCGCTGGGGGGTGCTAATGAAAAACTGTTTTTT. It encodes CASAALGGANEKLFF. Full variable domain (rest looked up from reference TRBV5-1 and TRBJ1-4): KAGVTQTPRYLIKTRGQQVTLSCSPISGHRSVSWYQQTPGQGLQFLFEYFSETQRNKGNFPGRFSGRQFSNSRSEMNVSTLELGDSALYLCASAALGGANEKLFFGSGTQLSVL.

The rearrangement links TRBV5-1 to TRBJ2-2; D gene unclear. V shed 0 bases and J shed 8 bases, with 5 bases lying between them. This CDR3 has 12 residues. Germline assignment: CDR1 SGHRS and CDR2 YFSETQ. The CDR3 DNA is TGCGCCAGCAGCTTGGCATCAGGGGAGCTGTTTTTT. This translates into CASSLASGELFF. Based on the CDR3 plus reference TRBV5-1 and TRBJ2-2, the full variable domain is KAGVTQTPRYLIKTRGQQVTLSCSPISGHRSVSWYQQTPGQGLQFLFEYFSETQRNKGNFPGRFSGRQFSNSRSEMNVSTLELGDSALYLCASSLASGELFFGEGSRLTVL.

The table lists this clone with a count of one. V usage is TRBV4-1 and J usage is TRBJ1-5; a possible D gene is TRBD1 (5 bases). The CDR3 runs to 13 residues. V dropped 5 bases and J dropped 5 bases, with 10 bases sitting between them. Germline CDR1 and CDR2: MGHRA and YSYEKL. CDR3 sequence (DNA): TGCGCCAGCAGCGAGACAGATTATCAGCCCCAGCATTTT. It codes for CASSETDYQPQHF.

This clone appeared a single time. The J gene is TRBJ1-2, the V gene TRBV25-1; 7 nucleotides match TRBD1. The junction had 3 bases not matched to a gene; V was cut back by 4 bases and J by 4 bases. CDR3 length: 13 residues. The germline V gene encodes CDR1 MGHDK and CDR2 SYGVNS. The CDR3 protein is CASSGQGIYGYTF. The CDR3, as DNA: TGTGCCAGCAGTGGACAGGGAATCTATGGCTACACCTTC.

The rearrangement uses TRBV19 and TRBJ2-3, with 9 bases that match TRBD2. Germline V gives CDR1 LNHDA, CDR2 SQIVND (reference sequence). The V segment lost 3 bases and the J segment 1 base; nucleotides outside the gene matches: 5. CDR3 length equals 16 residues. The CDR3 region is CASSIQTSGGTDTQYF. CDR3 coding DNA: TGTGCCAGTAGTATTCAGACTAGCGGAGGCACAGATACGCAGTATTTT. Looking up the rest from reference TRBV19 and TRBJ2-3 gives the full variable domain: DGGITQSPKYLFRKEGQNVTLSCEQNLNHDAMYWYRQDPGQGLRLIYYSQIVNDFQKGDIAEGYSVSREKKESFPLTVTSAQKNPTAFYLCASSIQTSGGTDTQYFGPGTRLTVL.

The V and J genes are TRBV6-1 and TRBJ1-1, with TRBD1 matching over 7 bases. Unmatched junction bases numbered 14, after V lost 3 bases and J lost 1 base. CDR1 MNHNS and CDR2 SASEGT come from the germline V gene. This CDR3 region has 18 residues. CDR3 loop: CASSESFRAGGTNTEAFF. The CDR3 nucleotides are TGTGCCAGCAGTGAGAGTTTTAGGGCAGGGGGGACGAACACTGAAGCTTTCTTT.